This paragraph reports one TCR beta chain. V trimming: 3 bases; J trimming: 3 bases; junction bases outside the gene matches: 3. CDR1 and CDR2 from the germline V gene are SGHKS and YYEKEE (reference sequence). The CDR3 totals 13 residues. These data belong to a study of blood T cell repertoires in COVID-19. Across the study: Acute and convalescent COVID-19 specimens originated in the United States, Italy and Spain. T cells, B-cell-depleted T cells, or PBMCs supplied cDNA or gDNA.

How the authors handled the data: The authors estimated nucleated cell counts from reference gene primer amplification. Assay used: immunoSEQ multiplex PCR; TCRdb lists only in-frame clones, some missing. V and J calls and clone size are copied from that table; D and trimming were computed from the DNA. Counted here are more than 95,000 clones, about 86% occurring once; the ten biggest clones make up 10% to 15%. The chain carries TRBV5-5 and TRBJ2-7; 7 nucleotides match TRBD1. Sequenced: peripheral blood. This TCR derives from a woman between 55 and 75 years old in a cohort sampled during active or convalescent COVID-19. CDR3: CASSSAGGYEQYF. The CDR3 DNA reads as TGTGCCAGCAGCTCCGCAGGGGGCTACGAGCAGTACTTC.